Listed below are T cell receptor beta chains from one sample, sequenced in a study of cytomegalovirus exposure and HLA in healthy donors. Assay used: immunoSEQ multiplex PCR; TCRdb lists only in-frame clones, some missing. The data hold 150,000 to 160,000 clones, with 60% to 85% observed a single time. Sequenced: PBMCs. These receptors came from a woman in her forties in good health and CMV-seronegative. The CDR3 runs from the conserved cysteine through the conserved F or W. Fields, in order: clone size, D gene, V gene, CDR3 length, J gene, CDR3 DNA, CDR3 protein. A D gene is named only where the DNA matches it firmly. A row's size may be missing; if present it is once, few, many or a size class.

>once|NA|TRBV6-1|14|TRBJ2-3
TGTGCCAGCAGACCAGGGTGGGGCACAGATACGCAGTATTTT
CASRPGWGTDTQYF
>once|TRBD2|TRBV25-1|15|TRBJ2-5
TGTGCCAGCAGTGAATTGCTAGCGGGGAGAGAGACCCAGTACTTC
CASSELLAGRETQYF
>few|NA|TRBV29-1|14|TRBJ2-1
TGCAGCGTCCCATTGAGGATGTCCTCTAGTGAGCAGTTCTTC
CSVPLRMSSSEQFF
>NA|NA|TRBV6-6|14|TRBJ2-7
TGTGCCAGCATTCCGGGACACCTCACCTACGAGCAGTACTTC
CASIPGHLTYEQYF
>once|NA|TRBV13|18|TRBJ2-3
TGTGCCAGCAGCTTAAGGCTCGTGGCGGGGGCCCGCGGAGATACGCAGTATTTT
CASSLRLVAGARGDTQYF
>NA|TRBD1|TRBV6-4|14|TRBJ1-4
TGTGCCAGCAGCCCGGGACAGGGTAATGAAAAACTGTTTTTT
CASSPGQGNEKLFF
>NA|TRBD1|TRBV29-1|12|TRBJ1-2
TGCAGCGACGACAGGGGGGACTATGGCTACACCTTC
CSDDRGDYGYTF
>NA|TRBD1|TRBV10-1|16|TRBJ1-3
TGCGCCAGCAGTGAGTCGACGGGACAGGGGTACAACACCATATATTTT
CASSESTGQGYNTIYF
>NA|TRBD1|TRBV5-1|14|TRBJ1-1
TGCGCCAGCAGTCTTGGACAGGGAGGGACTGAAGCTTTCTTT
CASSLGQGGTEAFF
>NA|NA|TRBV4-1|15|TRBJ1-2
TGCGCCAGCAGCCAAGCACAGGATAGAAGTTATGGCTACACCTTC
CASSQAQDRSYGYTF
>NA|NA|TRBV6-1|14|TRBJ1-2
TGTGCCAGCAGTGAGGCGGGGGTCCAATATGGCTACACCTTC
CASSEAGVQYGYTF
>NA|NA|TRBV6-1|15|TRBJ2-7
TGTGCCAGCAGTGAAGCGCAAGACAGCTCCTACGAGCAGTACTTC
CASSEAQDSSYEQYF
>NA|NA|TRBV7-8|16|TRBJ2-1
TGTGCCAGCAGCTTCTACAGGGTAGGCTCCTACAATGAGCAGTTCTTC
CASSFYRVGSYNEQFF
>NA|NA|TRBV11-2|14|TRBJ1-4
TGTGCCAGCAGTTCGGGGTGGGCTAATGAAAAACTGTTTTTT
CASSSGWANEKLFF
>NA|TRBD1|TRBV28|13|TRBJ1-2
TGTGCCAGCAGTTCCCGGACAGGGTTTGGCTACACCTTC
CASSSRTGFGYTF
>NA|NA|TRBV6-5|14|TRBJ1-4
TGTGCCAGCAGTTACTACAGGGAAGGGGAAAAACTGTTTTTT
CASSYYREGEKLFF
>NA|NA|TRBV28|14|TRBJ1-4
TGTGCCAGCACATCGGGGGGTGTGGATGAAAAACTGTTTTTT
CASTSGGVDEKLFF
>NA|NA|TRBV10-1|13|TRBJ1-1
TGCGCCGTTAGGTCGGGACTAAACACTGAAGCTTTCTTT
CAVRSGLNTEAFF
>few|TRBD1|TRBV5-1|13|TRBJ1-1
TGCGCCAGCAGCACCGGACAGGGGAACGAAGCTTTCTTT
CASSTGQGNEAFF
>once|TRBD1|TRBV7-7|17|TRBJ2-2
TGTGCTAGCAGCTTAGCGTCTTTCGGACAGGGAACCGGGGAGCTGTTTTTT
CASSLASFGQGTGELFF
>NA|TRBD1|TRBV11-3|16|TRBJ1-1
TGTGCCAGCAGCTTACAATTAGACAGGGCAGACACTGAAGCTTTCTTT
CASSLQLDRADTEAFF
>once|NA|TRBV7-2|15|TRBJ1-1
TGTGCCAGCAGCTTAGGCTTCGGAGGGGAAACTGAAGCTTTCTTT
CASSLGFGGETEAFF
>few|TRBD2|TRBV19|15|TRBJ2-1
TGTGCCAGTAGACGCCTGGGCGGGGGTTTTGATGAGCAGTTCTTC
CASRRLGGGFDEQFF
>NA|TRBD1|TRBV4-1|16|TRBJ2-7
TGCGCCAGCAGCCAAGATCTCGGACAGGGATACTACGAGCAGTACTTC
CASSQDLGQGYYEQYF
>NA|NA|TRBV30|14|TRBJ2-3
TGTGCCTGGAGTGTTGCGGTTGGCACAGATACGCAGTATTTT
CAWSVAVGTDTQYF
>NA|NA|TRBV5-1|16|TRBJ2-2
TGCGCCAGCAGCTTGGCCCGCCTAGCGAGCACCGGGGAGCTGTTTTTT
CASSLARLASTGELFF
>NA|TRBD1|TRBV9|16|TRBJ1-3
TGTGCCAGCAGCGTAGCCCCTCCGGGACAGGGAAACACCATATATTTT
CASSVAPPGQGNTIYF
>NA|NA|TRBV18|15|TRBJ2-3
TGTGCCAGCTCACCACCGATCACAGCCACAGATACGCAGTATTTT
CASSPPITATDTQYF